This T cell receptor beta chain was recovered during a study of T cell responses to AZD1222 COVID-19 vaccine. V was cut by 0 bases and J by 5 bases, with 19 bases left in between. CDR3 length: 17 residues. CDR1 and CDR2 (germline): SGHRS, YFSETQ. To note about this clone: As yet, its antigen is unknown.

Study results and limitations: Spike-specific TCR depth and breadth grew after two AZD1222 doses. Repertoire sampling happened only post peak T cell response. Only 6 or 7 people who got AZD1222 tested seropositive at baseline. Most donors were white British, females outnumbered males, and clonal diversity was possibly underestimated.

Profiling relied on immunoSEQ multiplex PCR, and the TCRdb table lists in-frame clones only, not all of them. The data show approximately 200,000 clones, with about 94% seen just once and 1.7% held by the top ten. The chain links TRBV5-1 to TRBJ2-3, with D possibly TRBD2 on 6 matching bases. The sequence came from an adult who received the MenACWY meningococcal vaccine as a control. Sample: peripheral blood, taken 28 days after the second dose of the MenACWY control vaccine. CDR3 loop: CASSLEGMEGWVDTQYF. DNA for the CDR3: TGCGCCAGCAGCTTGGAGGGGATGGAGGGTTGGGTAGATACGCAGTATTTT.